This TCR beta chain was recovered during a study of CXCR3-negative and CXCR3-positive naive CD8 T cells. cDNA libraries for TRB were generated by 5' RACE incorporating UMI labels. TCRdb reprocessed the 5' RACE reads; each CDR3 protein has one entry and no DNA is given. The listing contains about 81,000 distinct CDR3 sequences. Germline assignment: CDR1 SEHNR and CDR2 FQNEAQ (reference sequence). The CDR3 runs 15 residues. The J gene is TRBJ2-7, the V gene TRBV7-9; TCRdb's D gene call, TRBD1, goes unchecked for lack of DNA. Sequenced: naive CXCR3- CD8+ T cells from blood. Subset specified: CD45RO-CCR7+CD27+CD95- naive CD8+ T cells lacking CXCR3 (TNR3-). The sequence was obtained from a human donor in good health. Some clones in this sample may be carry-over from other donors' samples. This CDR3 reads CASSSLGATRYEQYF.